This is a list of T cell receptor beta chains from one sample in a study of T cell changes during pregnancy in multiple sclerosis. Generated by immunoSEQ multiplex PCR, the TCRdb table keeps only in-frame clones and is missing some. The sample shows about 72,000 clones, roughly nine tenths of them seen only once. Source: peripheral blood, taken in the second trimester of pregnancy. The receptors stem from a female donor with multiple sclerosis, enrolled in a pregnancy study. Both conserved end residues are part of each CDR3. The D gene is left open where the match is weak. Rows give clone size only sometimes, using once, few, many, or a class for an expanded clone.

>NA|TRBV13|NA|TRBJ2-1
TGTGCCAGCAGCTTATTCCGTCGTGAGCAGTTCTTC
CASSLFRREQFF
>NA|TRBV15|TRBD2|TRBJ2-3
TGTGCCACCAGCAGAGATCGGGGGGGGGATACGCAGTATTTT
CATSRDRGGDTQYF
>NA|TRBV19|TRBD1|TRBJ1-1
TGTGCCAGTAGGTCGTACCGGGACAGGTTGACGATAAGCCGCAATGAAGCTTTCTTT
CASRSYRDRLTISRNEAFF
>NA|TRBV7-9|NA|TRBJ1-1
TGTGCCAGCAGCTTATCCGACACTGAAGCTTTCTTT
CASSLSDTEAFF
>NA|TRBV6-5|NA|TRBJ2-5
TGTGCCAGCAGCCCGACCAGGGAGACCCAGTACTTC
CASSPTRETQYF
>NA|TRBV6-1|NA|TRBJ1-6
TGTGCCAGCAGTGAAGATCCGGTCTCGCCACCCCTCCACTTT
CASSEDPVSPPLHF
>NA|TRBV19|NA|TRBJ1-2
TGTGCCAGTAGTATGGGGGGGGACTATGGCTACACCTTC
CASSMGGDYGYTF
>NA|TRBV30|NA|TRBJ1-1
TGTGCCTGGAGGACGACACCAAACACTGAAGCTTTCTTT
CAWRTTPNTEAFF
>NA|TRBV18|NA|TRBJ1-3
TGTGCCAGCTCATTCCTAGGGCGGACAGCCGCGGGTACTGCCATATATTTT
CASSFLGRTAAGTAIYF
>NA|TRBV14|NA|TRBJ2-7
TGTGCCAGCAGCCAAATTGGGCTCCAGTACTTC
CASSQIGLQYF
>NA|TRBV19|TRBD1|TRBJ2-2
TGTGCCAGTAGTCCCCGGACAGGGGCGACCACCGGGGAGCTGTTTTTT
CASSPRTGATTGELFF
>NA|TRBV5-5|NA|TRBJ1-2
TGTGCCAGCAGCTTGCAAGGCCCCGGGAGCTATGGCTACACCTTC
CASSLQGPGSYGYTF
>NA|TRBV6-6|NA|TRBJ2-5
TGTGCCAGCAGCGTCGGAGGGAGGGAGACCCAGTACTTC
CASSVGGRETQYF
>NA|TRBV6-4|NA|TRBJ1-2
TGTGCCAGCAGTCCCACGGATAGGGGTTCTGGCTACACCTTC
CASSPTDRGSGYTF
>NA|TRBV4-2|NA|TRBJ2-5
TGTGCCAGCAGCGACAACCACTCCGGCGCCAAAGAGACCCAGTACTTC
CASSDNHSGAKETQYF
>once|TRBV6-5|TRBD1|TRBJ2-7
TGTGCCAGCAGTTACGGGACAGAGTGGGTGTACGAGCAGTACTTC
CASSYGTEWVYEQYF
>NA|TRBV6-1|TRBD2|TRBJ2-2
TGTGCCAGCTCTCTAGCGGGGGTGGGCGGGGAGCTGTTTTTT
CASSLAGVGGELFF
>NA|TRBV9|NA|TRBJ2-7
TGTGCCAGCAGCGGCGGCTCCTACGAGCAGTACTTC
CASSGGSYEQYF
>NA|TRBV30|NA|TRBJ2-5
TGTGCCTGGAGGATGGAGGGGACCCAGTACTTC
CAWRMEGTQYF
>once|TRBV5-6|TRBD1|TRBJ1-2
TGTGCCAGCAGCGTAGAACCCGGGACAGTTTATGGCTACACCTTC
CASSVEPGTVYGYTF
>NA|TRBV6-1|NA|TRBJ1-2
TGTGCCAGCAGTGAACGGGGACTACGGGGTTATGGCTACACCTTC
CASSERGLRGYGYTF
>NA|TRBV27|TRBD1|TRBJ1-2
TGTGCCAGCAGTTTATCCTCGACAGGGATTAGGACCTTC
CASSLSSTGIRTF
>few|TRBV19|NA|TRBJ1-2
TGTGCCACCTCCCCGGGCCAAGCGCGGGCCTATGGCTACACCTTC
CATSPGQARAYGYTF
>NA|TRBV5-4|NA|TRBJ1-6
TGTGCCAGCAGCTTGGAGGCAGGGCACTCACCCCTCCACTTT
CASSLEAGHSPLHF
>NA|TRBV4-3|TRBD1|TRBJ1-4
TGCGCCAGCAGCCGGGACAGGGGGGAAAAACTGTTTTTT
CASSRDRGEKLFF
>once|TRBV29-1|TRBD1|TRBJ1-2
TGCAGCACTCAGACCCCGGACAGGGAGGATGGCTACACCTTC
CSTQTPDREDGYTF
>NA|TRBV5-1|TRBD1|TRBJ2-7
TGCGCCAGCAGCTTGCTGCGACAGGGTGGCGCCGAGCAGTACTTC
CASSLLRQGGAEQYF
>few|TRBV11-2|NA|TRBJ1-1
TGTGCCAGCAGCTTAGCCCCACAGGGACGGACTGAAGCTTTCTTT
CASSLAPQGRTEAFF
>NA|TRBV2|TRBD2|TRBJ2-1
TGTGCCAGCAGTGAAGATTCCGTCAGGCAGCGGGGGAGGTACAATGAGCAGTTCTTC
CASSEDSVRQRGRYNEQFF
>NA|TRBV5-4|NA|TRBJ1-3
TGTGCCAGCAGCTTACCCCAGGGAAACACCATATATTTT
CASSLPQGNTIYF
>NA|TRBV19|TRBD2|TRBJ2-1
TGTGCCAGTACCTTCGGGGGGGGGTCCTACAATGAGCAGTTCTTC
CASTFGGGSYNEQFF
>NA|TRBV7-3|NA|TRBJ2-7
TGTGCCAGCAGCTCCAGACTAGGAGGCGAGCAGTACTTC
CASSSRLGGEQYF
>NA|TRBV9|NA|TRBJ2-7
TGTGCCAGCAGCGTAGGATCTGGAGGTTACGAGCAGTACTTC
CASSVGSGGYEQYF
>NA|TRBV10-3|NA|TRBJ1-5
TGTGCCATCAGTGAGTCTAAAGCGAATCAGCCCCAGCATTTT
CAISESKANQPQHF
>NA|TRBV6-5|TRBD2|TRBJ2-1
TGTGCCAGCAGTCTAACTAGCGGGGGCAATGAGCAGTTCTTC
CASSLTSGGNEQFF
>few|TRBV20-1|NA|TRBJ1-2
TGCAGTGCTAGAGATCCGTATGGCTACACCTTC
CSARDPYGYTF
>NA|TRBV30|NA|TRBJ1-3
TGTGCCTGGATCGGTTCTGCTGGAAACACCATATATTTT
CAWIGSAGNTIYF